These T cell receptor beta chains were read from a single sample in a study of beta chain features in type 1 diabetes. Method: immunoSEQ multiplex PCR; TCRdb's copy keeps in-frame clones and lacks some. The data show some 150,000 clones, 6.9% seen once. Source material: central memory CD4+ T cells from blood. All receptors derive from a woman under 40 in good health. CDR3s include the opening cysteine and the closing phenylalanine or tryptophan. Fields, in order: J gene, V gene, CDR3 protein.

>TRBJ2-5|TRBV18
CASSPRVLAGVQETQYF
>TRBJ2-7|TRBV15
CATSHRDRASYEQYF
>TRBJ2-7|TRBV6-1
CASNKPTGSYEQYF
>TRBJ2-4|TRBV5-1
CASSFRGQGLNIQYF
>TRBJ1-5|TRBV28
CASRRGADQPQHF
>TRBJ1-4|TRBV15
CATSTRSGTAMEKLFF
>TRBJ1-1|TRBV27
CASSPRGGYTEAFF
>TRBJ2-2|TRBV6-1
CASSVWAPGELFF
>TRBJ2-7|TRBV14
CASSRIAGGLETYEQYF
>TRBJ2-3|TRBV5-6
CASSLRLAGTDTQYF
>TRBJ1-5|TRBV28
CASLKNRGRQPQHF
>TRBJ1-4|TRBV5-4
CASSLQGGEKLFF
>TRBJ2-2|TRBV9
CASSVGGGDAGELFF
>TRBJ2-3|TRBV9
CASSVGSGSSTDTQYF
>TRBJ2-5|TRBV28
CASSLPTSGRASETQYF
>TRBJ2-7|TRBV6-1
CASSEVGHRRAYEQYF
>TRBJ2-1|TRBV18
CASSQTGTSGRAGSYNEQFF
>TRBJ2-5|TRBV10-3
CAISDQMAGAGKTQYF
>TRBJ2-1|TRBV28
CASSTTGTGSNEQFF
>TRBJ1-1|TRBV7-3
CASSSQGGDTEAFF
>TRBJ2-7|TRBV7-9
CASSPQTGKGSSYEQYF
>TRBJ2-7|TRBV7-2
CASSLEGQSNEQYF
>TRBJ1-4|TRBV9
CASSGSGTGNEKLFF
>TRBJ2-6|TRBV2
CASISSSGANVLTF
>TRBJ2-3|TRBV25-1
CASSVSSGSTDTQYF
>TRBJ1-3|TRBV7-2
CASSVGGPGNTIYF
>TRBJ2-5|TRBV7-2
CASSLVHTGRGETQYF
>TRBJ1-2|TRBV6-6
CASSSFDYGYTF
>TRBJ1-2|TRBV6-6
CASSYGSYGYTF
>TRBJ1-2|TRBV5-6
CASSERTGNLIYGYTF
>TRBJ1-3|TRBV5-8
CASSLIGQGFGNTIYF
>TRBJ2-3|TRBV9
CASSVGASGGTDTQYF
>TRBJ1-2|TRBV25-1
CASSEGQYYGYTF
>TRBJ1-4|TRBV28
CASSPGTYEKLFF
>TRBJ1-5|TRBV28
CASRWGQGDSQPQHF
>TRBJ2-2|TRBV7-9
CASSLPAGASANTGELFF
>TRBJ2-5|TRBV7-2
CASNTWMGGQETQYF
>TRBJ2-6|TRBV11-3
CASSRGSGANVLTF
>TRBJ2-1|TRBV7-3
CASSLSQAAYNEQFF
>TRBJ1-1|TRBV6-6
CASRRPGKNTEAFF
>TRBJ2-2|TRBV5-5
CASSGQGANTGELFF
>NA|TRBV27
CASSSGLAGDSYEQYF
>TRBJ2-7|TRBV10-3
CAIRLGGPTYEQYF
>TRBJ1-4|TRBV30
CAWNSNGGDEKLFF
>TRBJ1-5|TRBV28
CASTHHSNSNQPQHF
>TRBJ2-3|TRBV2
CASSEASALSTDTQYF
>TRBJ1-5|TRBV5-8
CASSMTGGGFLPQHF
>TRBJ2-1|TRBV7-9
CASSYSRYDEQFF
>TRBJ2-2|TRBV9
CASSGKRGTVNTGELFF
>TRBJ1-5|TRBV6-5
CASSLVPGQNNQPQHF
>TRBJ2-7|TRBV4-3
CASSQEQGQEQYF
>TRBJ2-5|TRBV27
CASMDGLAGGRETQYF
>TRBJ2-2|TRBV9
CASSVNSFPNTGELFF